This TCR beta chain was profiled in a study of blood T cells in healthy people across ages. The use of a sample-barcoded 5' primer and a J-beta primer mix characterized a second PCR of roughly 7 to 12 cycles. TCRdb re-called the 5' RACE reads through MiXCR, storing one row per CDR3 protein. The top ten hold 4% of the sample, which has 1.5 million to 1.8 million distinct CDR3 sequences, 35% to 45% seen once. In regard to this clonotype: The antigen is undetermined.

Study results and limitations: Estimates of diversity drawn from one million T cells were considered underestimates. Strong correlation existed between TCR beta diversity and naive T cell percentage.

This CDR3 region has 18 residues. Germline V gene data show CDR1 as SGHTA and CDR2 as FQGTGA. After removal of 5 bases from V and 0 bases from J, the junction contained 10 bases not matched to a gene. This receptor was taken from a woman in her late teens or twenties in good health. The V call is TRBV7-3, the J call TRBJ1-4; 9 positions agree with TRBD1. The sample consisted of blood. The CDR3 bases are TGTGCCAGCAGCGCAGCCCGGGACAGGGTTGCAACTAATGAAAAACTGTTTTTT. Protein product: CASSAARDRVATNEKLFF.